The 7 T cell receptor beta chains below all came from one sample that was sequenced in a study of persistence of HIV-infected CD4 T cells (dated by TCRdb to 2020 to 2021). The sample's treatment or condition, from its label and the paper: suppressive antiretroviral therapy. As a nonspecific positive control representing the CD4+ T cell repertoire, cells were stimulated with anti-CD3/anti-CD28 magnetic beads. Responding CD4+ T cells were sorted by upregulation of both CD40 ligand and CD69. TCRbeta repertoires were sequenced from genomic DNA with the immunoSEQ hsTCRB assay version 4 in survey mode. Held by TCRdb, this immuneACCESS table contains in-frame sequences only and omits some clones. Under half of the omission traces to an unresolved V gene where checked; the cause of the rest is unknown. Counted in this sample were 35,000 to 45,000 clones; about 88% of them appeared once. The ten top clones hold roughly 0.45% of the sample.

What these receptors recognize is not known. Here the sequenced sample was CD4+ T cells sorted from PBMCs after 18-hour stimulation, taken from a patient who received antiretroviral therapy. What this sample's cell subset or site label stands for: CD40L+CD69+ CD4 T cells responding to anti-CD3/anti-CD28 beads, representing the overall repertoire. The receptor source for this set is an adult woman with HIV who was CMV-seropositive.

This clone was seen a few times. The chain joins TRBV7-9 to TRBJ1-1; D remains ambiguous. Germline CDR1 and CDR2: SEHNR and FQNEAQ (reference sequence). The CDR3 is 14 amino acids. Trimming pared 3 bases from V and 3 bases from J, leaving 11 bases between. CDR3 DNA sequence: TGTGCCAGCAGCTTCCTCCATGGGGACACTGAAGCTTTCTTT. Translating gives CASSFLHGDTEAFF.

The chain links TRBV24-1 to TRBJ2-1; D not certain. Germline CDR1 KGHDR, CDR2 SFDVKD. V was pared by 6 bases and J by 1 base, with 6 bases between. The CDR3 length is 13 residues. CDR3 in amino acids: CATSSLSYNEQFF. CDR3 in DNA: TGTGCCACCAGTTCTCTTTCCTACAATGAGCAGTTCTTC.

The chain links TRBV18 to TRBJ1-1; D perhaps matches TRBD1 (6 bases). The CDR3 spans 13 residues. The germline CDR1 and CDR2 sequences are KGHSH and LQKENI. V was cut by 2 bases and J by 4 bases, with 8 bases left in between. DNA for the CDR3: TGTGCCAGCTCACCATCGGGGGCCACTGAAGCTTTCTTT. Protein: CASSPSGATEAFF.

The chain recombines TRBV7-6 with TRBJ1-5; D gene unclear. Germline CDR1 is SGHVS and CDR2 is FNYEAQ. Trimming shortened V by 0 bases and J by 7 bases, and 7 bases separated the two germline ends. The CDR3 sequence is 13 residues long. DNA of the CDR3: TGTGCCAGCAGCTTAGCTGGGGAACAGCCCCAGCATTTT. Amino acid sequence: CASSLAGEQPQHF.

V gene TRBV5-1 combines with J gene TRBJ2-7, with a possible D match to TRBD2 (7 bases). The CDR3 is made up of 15 amino acids. Germline assignment: CDR1 SGHRS and CDR2 YFSETQ. Trimming took off 6 bases at V and 1 base at J, with 17 bases between the two ends. The CDR3 DNA is TGCGCCAGCACCTCGAGGGGGGGCCCGTCCTACGAGCAGTACTTC. Translating gives CASTSRGGPSYEQYF. The variable domain in full, completed from reference TRBV5-1 and TRBJ2-7, reads KAGVTQTPRYLIKTRGQQVTLSCSPISGHRSVSWYQQTPGQGLQFLFEYFSETQRNKGNFPGRFSGRQFSNSRSEMNVSTLELGDSALYLCASTSRGGPSYEQYFGPGTRLTVT.

This sequence joins TRBV4-1 and TRBJ2-3, with 8 bases lining up with TRBD2. J was trimmed by 9 bases and V by 0 bases; bases with no gene match: 11. Per germline, CDR1 MGHRA and CDR2 YSYEKL. The CDR3 totals 16 residues. DNA for the CDR3: TGCGCCAGCAGCCAAGAAGGCGCGGCGGGGGGTGAGACGCAGTATTTT. This translates into CASSQEGAAGGETQYF.

J is TRBJ1-6 and V is TRBV7-8; D call uncertain. This CDR3 has 16 amino acids. The ends were cut back, 1 base at V and 7 bases at J, with 14 bases in the middle. Germline loops: CDR1 SGHVS, CDR2 FQNEAQ. The CDR3 sequence: CASSLGGSGENSPLHF. CDR3 bases: TGTGCCAGCAGCTTAGGAGGGTCTGGCGAGAATTCACCCCTCCACTTT.